This TCR beta chain was found in a study of Graves' ophthalmopathy and Graves' hyperthyroidism. Regarding the study as a whole: The model achieved 70.59% sensitivity and roughly 72% specificity for ophthalmopathy progression. Researchers report that a 13-signature model separated ophthalmopathy from stable hyperthyroidism, posting under 90% sensitivity and roughly 81% specificity.

RNA served as the template for amplifying TCR beta CDR3 regions. An opening RT-PCR round employed HTBI primers and preceded a second-round multiplex PCR. Each CDR3 protein is one row after TCRdb ran MiXCR on the multiplex PCR reads. This table has about 340,000 distinct CDR3 sequences, roughly a sixth appearing once. The CDR3 has 13 amino acids. Germline CDR1 reads SGHVS; CDR2 reads FNYEAQ. V trimming: 4 bases; J trimming: 6 bases; junction bases outside the gene matches: 5. In its sample, this clonotype was seen many times. Its cognate antigen is unknown. J is TRBJ2-7 and V is TRBV7-6, with 8 positions matching TRBD1. This receptor was obtained from an adult man with Graves' ophthalmopathy. Sequenced sample: peripheral blood. CDR3 sequence (DNA): TGTGCCAGCAGCTCTCCCCAGGGGGCCGAGCAGTACTTC. Encoded protein: CASSSPQGAEQYF. The full variable domain, in which reference TRBV7-6 and TRBJ2-7 provide the parts outside the CDR3, is GAGVSQSPRYKVTKRGQDVALRCDPISGHVSLYWYRQALGQGPEFLTYFNYEAQQDKSGLPNDRFSAERPEGSISTLTIQRTEQRDSAMYRCASSSPQGAEQYFGPGTRLTVT.